This T cell receptor beta chain is drawn from a study of blood T cell repertoires in COVID-19. A remark on this clone: Germline is not matched at one junction end, which may reflect a read error.

This CDR3 spans 13 amino acids. The germline V gene has CDR1 MNHNY and CDR2 SVGAGI (reference sequence). This table comes from immunoSEQ multiplex PCR, and its TCRdb copy is limited to in-frame clones, with some not included. In the table there are about 400,000 clones, about 89% of which are singletons. The specimen sequenced was peripheral blood. This sequence originates from a woman aged 25 to 39 with acute or convalescent COVID-19. The V and J genes are TRBV6-6 and TRBJ2-7; a possible D gene is TRBD2 (5 bases). The CDR3 here is CTVGLSGLYEQYF. For the CDR3, the DNA is TGCACTGTGGGTCTCAGCGGCCTCTACGAGCAGTACTTC.